The 6 T cell receptor beta chains listed next were all sequenced from one sample in a study of spatial heterogeneity in lung cancer. TCRdb reprocessed the 5' RACE reads via MiXCR and lists one record per CDR3 protein. The repertoire holds over 1,500 distinct CDR3 sequences, with 24% as singletons. Time point meaning: sample taken at primary tumor resection. The starting material was normal lung tissue next to the tumor, obtained at surgery. The receptors shown here come from a male donor with early-stage non-small cell lung cancer.

This clonotype is categorized as large. The chain links TRBV6-2 or TRBV6-3 to TRBJ2-2; 8 nucleotides align to TRBD2. Germline loops: CDR1 MNHEY, CDR2 SVGEGT. V dropped 4 bases and J dropped 7; count of bases not matched to a gene: 5. CDR3 size: 14 residues. The CDR3 nucleotides read TGTGCCAGCAGTTTACCCAGCGGGGGCGGGGAGCTGTTTTTT. It codes for CASSLPSGGGELFF.

This clonotype has more than one count but fewer than ten. The chain combines TRBV4-1 with TRBJ1-1; the D gene is possibly TRBD1 (6 bases). Trimming shortened V by 4 bases and J by 0 bases, and 9 bases separated the two germline ends. CDR1 and CDR2 (germline): MGHRA, YSYEKL. The CDR3 runs 14 residues. This CDR3 is CASSPGQLNTEAFF. Here the CDR3 DNA reads TGCGCCAGCAGCCCCGGACAGCTGAACACTGAAGCTTTCTTT.

The J gene is TRBJ2-7, the V gene TRBV3-1; the match to TRBD2 covers 9 bases. The CDR3 contains 15 residues. Germline V gene sequence: CDR1 LGHDT, CDR2 YNNKEL (reference sequence). With 4 bases clipped from V and 6 bases from J, the junction kept 10 bases outside the gene matches. CDR3 sequence reads: CASSRLAGGLTEQYF. Written as DNA, the CDR3 is TGTGCCAGCAGCCGGTTGGCGGGAGGGCTTACCGAGCAGTACTTC.

This clonotype was counted only a few times. This sequence joins TRBV2 and TRBJ1-1; 8 nucleotides match TRBD1. V dropped 6 bases and J dropped 4; count of bases not matched to a gene: 1. The germline V gene has CDR1 SNHLY and CDR2 FYNNEI. CDR3 length: 12 residues. CDR3 sequence: CASRQGVTEAFF. For the CDR3, the DNA is TGTGCCAGCAGACAGGGGGTCACTGAAGCTTTCTTT.

The V and J genes are TRBV24-1 and TRBJ2-3; 7 bases match TRBD1. Germline loops: CDR1 KGHDR, CDR2 SFDVKD. The V and J ends lost 3 bases and 4 bases, in that order; junction bases with no gene match: 15. The CDR3 consists of 18 residues. CDR3 region: CATSDPSLLRGLADTQYF. The CDR3 DNA sequence: TGTGCCACCAGTGATCCATCCCTCCTCAGGGGGTTGGCAGATACGCAGTATTTT.

This clonotype was detected a few times. This chain connects TRBV7-9 to TRBJ2-7, with TRBD1 matching over 7 bases. Per the germline V gene, CDR1 is SEHNR and CDR2 is FQNEAQ (reference sequence). Losses at the gene ends were 2 bases for V and 3 bases for J; bases not matched to a gene: 4. The CDR3 covers 14 residues. The CDR3 DNA sequence: TGTGCCAGCAGCTTAACAGGGGTAAACTACGAGCAGTACTTC. This codes for CASSLTGVNYEQYF. The whole variable domain, remainder taken from reference TRBV7-9 and TRBJ2-7, is DTGVSQNPRHKITKRGQNVTFRCDPISEHNRLYWYRQTLGQGPEFLTYFQNEAQLEKSRLLSDRFSAERPKGSFSTLEIQRTEQGDSAMYLCASSLTGVNYEQYFGPGTRLTVT.